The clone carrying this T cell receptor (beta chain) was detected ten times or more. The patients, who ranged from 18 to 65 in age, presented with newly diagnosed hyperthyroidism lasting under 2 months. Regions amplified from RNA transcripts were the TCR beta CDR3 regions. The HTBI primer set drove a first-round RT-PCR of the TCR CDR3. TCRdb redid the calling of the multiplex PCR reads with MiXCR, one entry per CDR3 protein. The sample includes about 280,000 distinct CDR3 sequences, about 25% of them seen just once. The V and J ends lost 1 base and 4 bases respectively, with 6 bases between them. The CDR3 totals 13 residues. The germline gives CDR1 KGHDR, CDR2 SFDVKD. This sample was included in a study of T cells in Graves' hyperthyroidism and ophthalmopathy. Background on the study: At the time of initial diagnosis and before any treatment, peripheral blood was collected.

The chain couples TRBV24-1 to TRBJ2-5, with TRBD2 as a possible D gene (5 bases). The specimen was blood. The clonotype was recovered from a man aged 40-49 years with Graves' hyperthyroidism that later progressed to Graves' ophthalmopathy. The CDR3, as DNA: TGTGCCACCAGTGATTTCCGGGGAGAGACCCAGTACTTC. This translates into CATSDFRGETQYF.